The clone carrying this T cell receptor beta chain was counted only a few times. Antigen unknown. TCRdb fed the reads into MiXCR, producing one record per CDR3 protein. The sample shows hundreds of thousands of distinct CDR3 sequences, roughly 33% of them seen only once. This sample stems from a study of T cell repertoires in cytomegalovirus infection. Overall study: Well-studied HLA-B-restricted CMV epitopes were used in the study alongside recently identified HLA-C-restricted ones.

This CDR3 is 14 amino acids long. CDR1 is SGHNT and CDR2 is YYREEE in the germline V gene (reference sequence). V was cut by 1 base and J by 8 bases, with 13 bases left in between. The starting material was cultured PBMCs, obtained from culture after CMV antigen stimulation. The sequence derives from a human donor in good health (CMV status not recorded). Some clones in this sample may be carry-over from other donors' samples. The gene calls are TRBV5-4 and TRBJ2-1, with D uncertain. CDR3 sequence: CASSLSTGEDEQFF. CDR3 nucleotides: TGTGCCAGCAGCTTGTCGACGGGCGAGGATGAGCAGTTCTTC.